One sample yielded the 7 T cell receptor beta chains listed below, sequenced in a study of blood T cell repertoires in COVID-19. Method: immunoSEQ multiplex PCR; TCRdb's copy keeps in-frame clones and lacks some. The data show approximately 250,000 clones, approximately 88% seen once. The sample taken for sequencing was PBMCs or T cells enriched from blood (not recorded which). All receptors come from a middle-aged woman who had been exposed to COVID-19.

The J gene is TRBJ1-2, the V gene TRBV15; 9 bases agree with TRBD1. The germline CDR1 and CDR2 sequences are LNHNV and YYDKDF (reference sequence). This CDR3 is 17 amino acids long. V shed 0 bases, J shed 3 bases, and the junction held 8 bases outside the gene matches. CDR3 sequence: CATSRDQQGASDYGYTF. The CDR3 DNA reads as TGTGCCACCAGCAGAGATCAACAGGGGGCGTCGGACTATGGCTACACCTTC.

The chain combines TRBV9 with TRBJ2-1; perhaps TRBD2 as D (7 bases). The CDR3 consists of 15 residues. V dropped 4 bases and J dropped 5 bases, with 16 bases sitting between them. Per germline, CDR1 SGDLS and CDR2 YYNGEE. The CDR3, as DNA: TGTGCCAGCAGCTCCATGGCGGGGGCGAACAATGAGCAGTTCTTC. Its translation: CASSSMAGANNEQFF.

This chain joins TRBV2 and TRBJ2-7; perhaps TRBD2 as D (6 bases). The V and J ends lost 3 bases and 7 bases respectively, with 13 bases between them. The CDR3 extends over 13 amino acids. Looked up from germline, CDR1 is SNHLY and CDR2 is FYNNEI. CDR3 nucleotide sequence: TGTGCCAGCAGTGACACCCAGGGACTGGAGCAGTACTTC. This translates into CASSDTQGLEQYF.

V gene TRBV27 combines with J gene TRBJ2-7, with 9 bases fitting TRBD1. The CDR3 contains 17 residues. CDR1 MNHEY and CDR2 SMNVEV come from the germline V gene (reference sequence). The V segment lost 3 bases and the J segment 2 bases; nucleotides outside the gene matches: 11. CDR3 in DNA: TGTGCCAGCAGTTTCCAACCCTCCGGGACAGGGACCTACGAGCAGTACTTC. This sequence encodes CASSFQPSGTGTYEQYF.

The V call is TRBV6-5, the J call TRBJ2-5, with 10 positions matching TRBD2. The V and J ends lost 5 bases and 2 bases, in that order; junction bases with no gene match: 5. This CDR3 spans 15 amino acids. The germline V gene encodes CDR1 MNHEY and CDR2 SVGAGI. CDR3 loop: CASSPAGGPQETQYF. The DNA for the CDR3 is TGTGCCAGCAGTCCAGCGGGGGGGCCGCAAGAGACCCAGTACTTC.

The V and J genes are TRBV30 and TRBJ1-6; D is ambiguous. The ends were cut back, 1 base at V and 10 bases at J, with 5 bases in the middle. The germline CDR1 and CDR2 sequences are GTSNPN and SVGIG (reference sequence). This CDR3 spans 11 amino acids. The CDR3, as DNA: TGTGCCTGGAGTGGCGGATCACCCCTCCACTTT. It encodes CAWSGGSPLHF.

J is TRBJ2-7 and V is TRBV7-2; a possible D gene is TRBD2 (6 bases). CDR1 and CDR2 (germline): SGHTA, FQGNSA. CDR3 length: 15 residues. Trimming stripped 2 bases from V and 2 bases from J, with 13 bases between. The DNA of the CDR3 is TGTGCCAGCAGCTTAAATGGAGGGGCGACCTACGAGCAGTACTTC. Protein sequence: CASSLNGGATYEQYF.